The 2 T cell receptor beta chains in this list originate from one sample, sequenced in a study of cytomegalovirus exposure and HLA in healthy donors. Primers: 60 Vbeta forward and 13 Jbeta reverse. The protocol was immunoSEQ multiplex PCR, while the TCRdb copy is restricted to in-frame clones and leaves out a portion. The sample yields about 140,000 clones, of which the top ten take up 2% to 2.5%. The sample was PBMCs. The receptors derive from a woman aged 18-29 years in good health and CMV-seronegative.

V gene TRBV19 combines with J gene TRBJ2-7; D perhaps matches TRBD1 (6 bases). The germline V gene has CDR1 LNHDA and CDR2 SQIVND (reference sequence). Trimming removed 3 bases at V and 1 base at J, with 13 bases between. The CDR3 sequence is 15 residues long. In nucleotides, the CDR3 is TGTGCCAGTAGTATGGCCCTGGACAGTTCCTACGAGCAGTACTTC. It encodes CASSMALDSSYEQYF.

This chain uses TRBV9 with TRBJ2-1, with 8 bases that match TRBD2. V shed 0 bases and J 7 bases; nucleotides not matched to a gene: 12. CDR1 is SGDLS, CDR2 YYNGEE, per germline. This CDR3 is built from 17 residues. CDR3 sequence reads: CASSVGHSGTYRNEQFF. The CDR3, as DNA: TGTGCCAGCAGCGTAGGTCATAGCGGGACTTACCGGAATGAGCAGTTCTTC. Using reference TRBV9 and TRBJ2-1 for the parts outside the CDR3, the full variable domain is DSGVTQTPKHLITATGQRVTLRCSPRSGDLSVYWYQQSLDQGLQFLIQYYNGEERAKGNILERFSAQQFPDLHSELNLSSLELGDSALYFCASSVGHSGTYRNEQFFGPGTRLTVL.